Listed below are T cell receptor beta chains from one sample, sequenced in a study of a mutant IDH1 vaccine in newly diagnosed glioma. Some clones are missing from TCRdb's copy, which holds only in-frame ones; the method was immunoSEQ multiplex PCR. The sample contains 90,000 to 100,000 clones, 70% to 90% of which appear only once. Sequenced here: PBMCs, sampled from a glioma patient treated with radiotherapy, temozolomide or both. These receptors were obtained from a woman aged 45-59 years with glioma. CDR3s include the opening cysteine and the closing phenylalanine or tryptophan. The D gene is left open where the match is weak. Part of the rows lack a size; the others show once, few, many or a class for expanded clones.

V	size	J	D	CDR3	DNA
TRBV30	NA	TRBJ1-2	NA	CAWSVRPRQPESNYGYTF	TGTGCCTGGAGTGTACGGCCCAGACAGCCTGAAAGCAACTATGGCTACACCTTC
TRBV10-2	few	TRBJ1-3	NA	CASSRGMDGNTIYF	TGCGCCAGCAGTCGGGGGATGGATGGAAACACCATATATTTT
TRBV6-1	few	TRBJ2-3	TRBD2	CASKLAGGADTQYF	TGTGCCAGCAAGCTAGCGGGAGGTGCAGATACGCAGTATTTT
TRBV6-5	NA	TRBJ2-2	NA	CASSYSGRGNTGELFF	TGTGCCAGCAGTTACTCAGGCAGGGGGAACACCGGGGAGCTGTTTTTT
TRBV5-1	NA	TRBJ2-7	TRBD2	CASSWTSDTSYEQYF	TGCGCCAGCAGCTGGACTAGCGATACCTCCTACGAGCAGTACTTC
TRBV6-1	NA	TRBJ1-5	NA	CASSAGAYQPQHF	TGTGCCAGCAGTGCTGGGGCCTATCAGCCCCAGCATTTT
TRBV19	NA	TRBJ2-3	NA	CASTSTFTDTQYF	TGTGCCAGTACCTCGACCTTTACAGATACGCAGTATTTT
TRBV7-6	NA	TRBJ2-7	TRBD2	CASSPLGGSPYEQYF	TGTGCCAGCAGCCCACTCGGCGGGAGCCCCTACGAGCAGTACTTC
TRBV18	NA	TRBJ1-4	NA	CASSPESGGRGKLFF	TGTGCCAGCTCACCGGAGAGCGGGGGAAGGGGAAAACTGTTTTTT
TRBV27	NA	TRBJ2-7	TRBD2	CASSFLSGRDPYEQYF	TGTGCCAGCAGTTTTCTTAGCGGGAGGGACCCCTACGAGCAGTACTTC
TRBV29-1	NA	TRBJ2-3	TRBD2	CSARAGYTDTQYF	TGCAGCGCTCGAGCGGGGTACACAGATACGCAGTATTTT
TRBV4-2	NA	TRBJ1-1	NA	CASSQGQNTEAFF	TGTGCCAGCAGCCAAGGACAGAACACTGAAGCTTTCTTT
TRBV4-1	NA	TRBJ2-2	NA	CASSLNWGDRELFF	TGCGCCAGCAGCCTCAATTGGGGGGACCGGGAGCTGTTTTTT
TRBV19	NA	TRBJ1-2	NA	CATLQDRGYGYTF	TGTGCCACTCTTCAGGACCGCGGCTATGGCTACACCTTC
TRBV18	NA	TRBJ2-7	NA	CASSPPVSSYEQYF	TGTGCCAGCTCACCCCCAGTGAGCTCCTACGAGCAGTACTTC
TRBV6-1	NA	TRBJ1-6	NA	CASSERRGDSPLHF	TGTGCCAGCAGTGAAAGGCGAGGGGATTCACCCCTCCACTTT
TRBV7-9	NA	TRBJ1-2	TRBD1	CASSFGTGANYGYTF	TGTGCCAGCAGCTTTGGGACAGGCGCTAACTATGGCTACACCTTC
TRBV27	NA	TRBJ1-5	NA	CASSFRVYQPQHF	TGTGCCAGCAGTTTCAGGGTGTATCAGCCCCAGCATTTT
TRBV6-5	NA	TRBJ1-5	TRBD1	CASSPLQGDQPQHF	TGTGCCAGCAGCCCCTTGCAGGGGGATCAGCCCCAGCATTTT
TRBV5-1	NA	TRBJ1-2	TRBD1	CASSFTGGDGYTF	TGCGCCAGCAGCTTCACAGGGGGCGATGGCTACACCTTC
TRBV7-3	NA	TRBJ2-1	NA	CASSPGGSSSYNEQFF	TGTGCCAGCAGCCCCGGTGGCTCCAGCTCCTACAATGAGCAGTTCTTC
TRBV5-8	NA	TRBJ2-5	TRBD2	CASPSDGRAWETQYF	TGTGCCAGCCCCTCCGACGGGAGGGCCTGGGAGACCCAGTACTTC
TRBV18	NA	TRBJ2-3	NA	CASSQSQGGTDTQYF	TGTGCCAGCTCACAAAGCCAGGGCGGCACAGATACGCAGTATTTT
TRBV11-2	NA	TRBJ2-7	TRBD1	CASSLARGLEQYF	TGTGCCAGCAGCTTAGCCAGGGGGCTTGAGCAGTACTTC
TRBV28	NA	TRBJ2-7	NA	CAIGTPSYEQYF	TGTGCAATCGGGACTCCCTCCTACGAGCAGTACTTC
TRBV7-8	NA	TRBJ2-1	TRBD2	CASSEPEMTSGSSYNEQFF	TGTGCCAGCAGCGAACCCGAGATGACTAGCGGGAGTTCCTACAATGAGCAGTTCTTC
TRBV30	NA	TRBJ1-4	NA	CAWDGGANEKLFF	TGTGCCTGGGACGGTGGGGCGAATGAAAAACTGTTTTTT
TRBV19	NA	TRBJ2-7	NA	CASSFLAGGEQYF	TGTGCCAGTAGTTTCCTAGCAGGGGGGGAGCAGTACTTC
TRBV28	NA	TRBJ2-7	NA	CASSSPTGTYEQYF	TGTGCCAGCAGTTCCCCGACAGGTACCTACGAGCAGTACTTC